These 25 T cell receptor beta chains were sequenced from one sample in a study of monozygotic twins with inflammatory bowel disease. From the 5' RACE reads, TCRdb lists one entry per CDR3 protein and no DNA. The repertoire table contains a few hundred thousand distinct CDR3 sequences. Sequenced sample: blood. The receptors originated from a human donor with ulcerative colitis or Crohn's disease, or a healthy co-twin of an affected twin (not recorded which).

This chain connects TRBV10-3 to TRBJ2-3. The CDR3 loop spans 14 amino acids. Germline assignment: CDR1 ENHRY and CDR2 SYGVKD. This CDR3 reads CAISESHSTDTQYF.

The chain links TRBV24-1 to TRBJ2-7; TCRdb's D call, TRBD2, is unchecked because there is no DNA. This CDR3 is 15 amino acids long. Germline V gives CDR1 KGHDR, CDR2 SFDVKD. CDR3 loop: CATSGGTAGSYEQYF.

The gene calls are TRBV5-1 and TRBJ2-5; no DNA is available, so the TRBD1 call from TCRdb remains unchecked. CDR3 size: 15 residues. CDR1 SGHRS and CDR2 YFSETQ come from the germline V gene. The CDR3 sequence: CASTLAGGHGETQYF.

V is TRBV20-1 and J is TRBJ1-2. Per the germline V gene, CDR1 is DFQATT and CDR2 is SNEGSKA (reference sequence). The CDR3 is made up of 14 amino acids. The CDR3 sequence is CSASLGVNRYGYTF.

The rearrangement links TRBV3-1 to TRBJ2-7. CDR1 is LGHDT, CDR2 YNNKEL, per germline (reference sequence). This CDR3 comprises 11 residues. CDR3 protein: CASSQMGEQYF.

V gene TRBV28 combines with J gene TRBJ1-1; the TCRdb call, TRBD1, lacks DNA for checking. CDR1 MDHEN and CDR2 SYDVKM come from the germline V gene. The CDR3 runs 15 residues. The CDR3 protein is CASSFGQLMNTEAFF.

The rearrangement joins TRBV7-3 to TRBJ2-2. CDR1 is SGHTA, CDR2 FQGTGA, per germline. The CDR3 extends over 15 amino acids. The CDR3 spells CASSLSPGNTGELFF.

The rearrangement joins TRBV3-1 to TRBJ1-4. The CDR3 runs to 16 residues. Looked up from germline, CDR1 is LGHDT and CDR2 is YNNKEL (reference sequence). The CDR3: CASSQARTDTNEKLFF.

The CDR3 region is CASSQRDGTDTQYF. This sequence joins TRBV3-1 and TRBJ2-3; TCRdb gives TRBD1 as the D gene, but with no DNA this cannot be confirmed. The CDR3 length is 14 residues. Germline CDR1 and CDR2: LGHDT and YNNKEL (reference sequence).

This rearrangement joins TRBV9 to TRBJ2-7; no DNA is available, so the TRBD1 call from TCRdb remains unchecked. The CDR3 contains 14 residues. Germline CDR1 reads SGDLS; CDR2 reads YYNGEE. CDR3 protein: CASSPRLGGAEQYF.

The chain is built from TRBV20-1 and TRBJ1-1; TCRdb returns TRBD1, unconfirmable since there is no DNA. The germline gives CDR1 DFQATT, CDR2 SNEGSKA (reference sequence). CDR3 length: 13 amino acids. The CDR3 loop reads CSARDWRNTEAFF.

This sequence joins TRBV6-2 or TRBV6-3 and TRBJ2-7; lacking DNA, the TRBD1 call made by TCRdb goes unchecked. This CDR3 contains 13 residues. CDR1 is MNHEY, CDR2 SVGEGT, per germline. The chain's CDR3 is CASSHPGGREQYF.

This rearrangement joins TRBV7-9 to TRBJ1-5; TCRdb's D gene call, TRBD1, goes unchecked for lack of DNA. Germline lookup yields CDR1 SEHNR and CDR2 FQNEAQ (reference sequence). This CDR3 is 15 amino acids long. CDR3 sequence reads: CASSPGQGIDQPQHF.

The chain uses TRBV29-1 and TRBJ1-2; the D gene TCRdb calls, TRBD1, cannot be checked with no DNA. The CDR3 length is 19 residues. CDR1 is SQVTM, CDR2 ANQGSEA, per germline. This chain's CDR3 is CSVEAMGGRPGQGYSGYTF. The full variable domain, in which reference TRBV29-1 and TRBJ1-2 provide the parts outside the CDR3, is SAVISQKPSRDICQRGTSLTIQCQVDSQVTMMFWYRQQPGQSLTLIATANQGSEATYESGFVIDKFPISRPNLTFSTLTVSNMSPEDSSIYLCSVEAMGGRPGQGYSGYTFGSGTRLTVV.

The rearrangement joins TRBV6-1 to TRBJ2-5; TCRdb's D call of TRBD2 is untestable without DNA. Germline V gene data show CDR1 as MNHNS and CDR2 as SASEGT. The CDR3 has 18 amino acids. CDR3 sequence: CASSEGLAGLTYQETQYF.

This chain joins TRBV4-2 and TRBJ2-7; as DNA is missing, the TRBD1 call by TCRdb cannot be tested. The length of the CDR3 is 17 residues. CDR1 is LGHNA, CDR2 YNFKEQ, per germline. CDR3: CASSLDNTGGFSYEQYF.

This rearrangement joins TRBV6-1 to TRBJ2-1; TCRdb returns TRBD1, unconfirmable since there is no DNA. Germline V gene sequence: CDR1 MNHNS, CDR2 SASEGT. The CDR3 sequence is 15 residues long. The CDR3 sequence: CASSPGGGGAGEQFF.

The chain has TRBV25-1 and TRBJ1-2; TCRdb's D call of TRBD1 is untestable without DNA. This CDR3 is 13 amino acids long. The V gene's germline CDR1 is MGHDK and CDR2 SYGVNS. CDR3 amino acids: CASRPTGGNGYTF.

The rearrangement uses TRBV11-2 and TRBJ2-3; TCRdb's D gene call, TRBD1, goes unchecked for lack of DNA. CDR1 is SGHAT and CDR2 is FQNNGV in the germline V gene. CDR3 length equals 19 residues. The CDR3: CASSLFGVSGLESTDTQYF.

The CDR3 sequence is CASSPRDGSSYEQYF. The chain has TRBV7-2 and TRBJ2-7; TCRdb's D call, TRBD1, is unchecked because there is no DNA. The CDR3 is 15 residues long. CDR1 is SGHTA and CDR2 is FQGNSA in the germline V gene.

The chain uses TRBV5-6 and TRBJ2-7; TCRdb's D gene call, TRBD2, goes unchecked for lack of DNA. The CDR3 length is 13 residues. Germline CDR1 is SGHDT and CDR2 is YYEEEE. This chain's CDR3 is CASSSGARYEQYF. The full variable domain, rest sourced from reference TRBV5-6 and TRBJ2-7, is DAGVTQSPTHLIKTRGQQVTLRCSPKSGHDTVSWYQQALGQGPQFIFQYYEEEERQRGNFPDRFSGHQFPNYSSELNVNALLLGDSALYLCASSSGARYEQYFGPGTRLTVT.

The chain employs TRBV11-2 and TRBJ1-6; TCRdb returns TRBD1, unconfirmable since there is no DNA. The CDR3 runs to 18 residues. CDR1 is SGHAT, CDR2 FQNNGV, per germline. CDR3 amino acids: CASSLDFRESSYNSPLHF.

CDR3 residues: CSVDRGGGGTGDTQYF. The rearrangement joins TRBV29-1 to TRBJ2-3; TCRdb's D call of TRBD2 is untestable without DNA. The CDR3 covers 16 residues. The germline V gene has CDR1 SQVTM and CDR2 ANQGSEA.

The chain uses TRBV4-3 and TRBJ1-1. CDR3 size: 15 residues. Germline assignment: CDR1 LGHNA and CDR2 YSLEER. Here the CDR3 reads CASSQDLGLHTEAFF.

This chain uses TRBV6-4 with TRBJ1-6; the D call of TRBD1 rests on TCRdb alone, since no DNA is present to check it. CDR1 and CDR2 (germline): MRHNA, SNTAGT. CDR3 length equals 15 residues. CDR3 sequence: CASSDSTGGNSPLHF.